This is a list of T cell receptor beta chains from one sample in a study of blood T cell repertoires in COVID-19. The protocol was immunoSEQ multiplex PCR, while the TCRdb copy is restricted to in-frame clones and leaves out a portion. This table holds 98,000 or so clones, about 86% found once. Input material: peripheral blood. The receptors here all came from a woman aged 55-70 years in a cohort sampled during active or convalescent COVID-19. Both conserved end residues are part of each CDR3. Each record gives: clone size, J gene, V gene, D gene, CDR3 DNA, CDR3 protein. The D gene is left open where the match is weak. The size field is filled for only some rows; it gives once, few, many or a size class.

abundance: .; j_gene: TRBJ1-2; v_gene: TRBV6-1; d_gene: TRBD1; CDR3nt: TGTGCCAGCAGTGACGTGGGACAGATCAACTATGGCTACACCTTC; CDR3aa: CASSDVGQINYGYTF
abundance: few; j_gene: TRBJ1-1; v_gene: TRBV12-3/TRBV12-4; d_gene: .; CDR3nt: TGTGCCAGCAGTCCTCCAGTAACTGAAGCTTTCTTT; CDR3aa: CASSPPVTEAFF
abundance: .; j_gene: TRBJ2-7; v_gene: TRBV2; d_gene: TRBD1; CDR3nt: TGTGCCAGCAGTTTTTCCCAACAGGGGTGGTCCTACGAGCAGTACTTC; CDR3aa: CASSFSQQGWSYEQYF
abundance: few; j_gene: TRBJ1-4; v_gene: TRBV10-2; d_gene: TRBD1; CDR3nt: TGCGCCACTTCCGGGACAGGGGTCGAAAAACTGTTTTTT; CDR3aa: CATSGTGVEKLFF
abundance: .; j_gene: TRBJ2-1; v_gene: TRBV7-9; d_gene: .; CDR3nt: TGTGCCAGCAGCTTAGAGGGGGGGCCGGAGAATGAGCAGTTCTTC; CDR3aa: CASSLEGGPENEQFF
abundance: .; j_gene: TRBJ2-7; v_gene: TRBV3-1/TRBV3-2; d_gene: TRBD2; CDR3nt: TGTGCCAGCAGCTCCCTTCCTACTAGCGGCCACGAGCAGTACTTC; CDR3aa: CASSSLPTSGHEQYF
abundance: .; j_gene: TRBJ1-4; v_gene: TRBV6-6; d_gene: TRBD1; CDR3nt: TGTGCCAGCAGCCAGGGGGACAGGGTAGCTGAAAAACTGTTTTTT; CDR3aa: CASSQGDRVAEKLFF
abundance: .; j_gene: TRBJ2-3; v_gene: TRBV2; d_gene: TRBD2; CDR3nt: TGTGCCAGCAGGAAAGGACTAGCGGGGAACACAGATACGCAGTATTTT; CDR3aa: CASRKGLAGNTDTQYF
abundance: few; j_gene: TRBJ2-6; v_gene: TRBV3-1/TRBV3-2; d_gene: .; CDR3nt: TGTGCCAGCAGCCCATCTCATGCGAACCCTGGGGCCAACGTCCTGACTTTC; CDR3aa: CASSPSHANPGANVLTF
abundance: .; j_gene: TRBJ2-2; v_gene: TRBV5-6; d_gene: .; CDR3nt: TGTGCCAGCAGCTGGTCGGCCGGGGAGCTGTTTTTT; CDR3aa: CASSWSAGELFF
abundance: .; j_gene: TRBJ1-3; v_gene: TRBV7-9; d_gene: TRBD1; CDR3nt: TGTGCCAGCAGCTTAGCTGGGACAGGGGGCTCAGGAAACACCATATATTTT; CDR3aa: CASSLAGTGGSGNTIYF
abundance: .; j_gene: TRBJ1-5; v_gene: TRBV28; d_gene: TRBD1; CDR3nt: TGTGCCAGCAGTTGGGGGACAGGGAATAATCAGCCCCAGCATTTT; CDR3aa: CASSWGTGNNQPQHF
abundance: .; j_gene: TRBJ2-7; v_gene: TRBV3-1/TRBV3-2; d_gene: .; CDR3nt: TGTGCCAGCAGCCAAGCACCCCATCCCGGGAACCCCTACGAGCAGTACTTC; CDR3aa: CASSQAPHPGNPYEQYF
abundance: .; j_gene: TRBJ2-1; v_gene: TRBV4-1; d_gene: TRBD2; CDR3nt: TGCGCCAGCAGCCAAGATCGGAGCGGGGTTTACAATGAGCAGTTCTTC; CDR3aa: CASSQDRSGVYNEQFF
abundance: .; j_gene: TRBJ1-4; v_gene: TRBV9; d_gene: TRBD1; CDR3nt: TGTGCCAGCAGCGCGGAAAGACAGGGCAAACTTTATAATGAAAAACTGTTTTTT; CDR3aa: CASSAERQGKLYNEKLFF
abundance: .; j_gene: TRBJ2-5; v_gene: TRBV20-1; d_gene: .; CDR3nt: TGCAGTGCTAGAGTAGAGGATTTCCAGTACTTC; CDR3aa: CSARVEDFQYF
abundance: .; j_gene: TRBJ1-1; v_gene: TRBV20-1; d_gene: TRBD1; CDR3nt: TGCAGTGCTAGTCGCCGGGGCGACAGGGCCACTGAAGCTTTCTTT; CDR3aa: CSASRRGDRATEAFF
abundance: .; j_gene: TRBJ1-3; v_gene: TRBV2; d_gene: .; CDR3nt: TGTGCCAGCAGGGCCCGGGACACCCCGAACACCATATATTTT; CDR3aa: CASRARDTPNTIYF
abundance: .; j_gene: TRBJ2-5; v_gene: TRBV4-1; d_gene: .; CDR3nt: TGCGCCAGCAGCCCGCAAGCAGGCGGGGCACAAGAGACCCAGTACTTC; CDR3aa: CASSPQAGGAQETQYF
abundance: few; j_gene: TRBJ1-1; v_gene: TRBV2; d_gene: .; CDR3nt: TGTGCCAGCAGTGATGGGAGGGCTACTGAAGCTTTCTTT; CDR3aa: CASSDGRATEAFF
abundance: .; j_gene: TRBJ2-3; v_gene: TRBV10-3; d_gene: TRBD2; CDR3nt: TGTGCCATCAGGGCTAGCGGTAGCACAGATACGCAGTATTTT; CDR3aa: CAIRASGSTDTQYF
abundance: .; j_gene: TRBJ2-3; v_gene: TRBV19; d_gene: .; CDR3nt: TGTGCCAGTAGCTCCCGGGATGCACCGACAGATACGCAGTATTTT; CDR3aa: CASSSRDAPTDTQYF
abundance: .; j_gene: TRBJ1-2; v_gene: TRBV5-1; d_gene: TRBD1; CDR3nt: TGCGCCAGCAGCGCGGGACAGGGGTTTGGCTACACCTTC; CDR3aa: CASSAGQGFGYTF
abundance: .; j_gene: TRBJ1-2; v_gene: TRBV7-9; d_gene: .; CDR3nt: TGTGCCAGCAGCTTGGCAGGGGCCTATGGCTACACCTTC; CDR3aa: CASSLAGAYGYTF
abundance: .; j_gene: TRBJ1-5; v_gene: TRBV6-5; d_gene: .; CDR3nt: TGTGCCAGCAGGGTTACAGGGCCCAATCAGCCCCAGCATTTT; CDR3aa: CASRVTGPNQPQHF
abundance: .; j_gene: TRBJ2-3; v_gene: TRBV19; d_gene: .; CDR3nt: TGTGCCAGTAGACCGCAGGGGGGAAATACGCAGTATTTT; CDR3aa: CASRPQGGNTQYF
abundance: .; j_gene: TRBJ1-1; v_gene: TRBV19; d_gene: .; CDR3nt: TGTGCCAGTACTGGCCCGACATTCACTGAAGCTTTCTTT; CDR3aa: CASTGPTFTEAFF
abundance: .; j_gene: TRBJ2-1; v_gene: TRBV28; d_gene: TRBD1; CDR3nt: TGTGCCAGCAGCCTGACAGGGAGCGGCTACAATGAGCAGTTCTTC; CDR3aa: CASSLTGSGYNEQFF
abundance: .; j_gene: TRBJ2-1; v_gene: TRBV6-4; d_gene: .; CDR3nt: TGTGCCAGCAGTTCCCAGGCCTTGGCAGGACAAGGTGAGCAGTTCTTC; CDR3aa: CASSSQALAGQGEQFF
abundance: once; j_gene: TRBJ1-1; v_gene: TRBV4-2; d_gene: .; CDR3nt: TGTGCCAGCAGACGATCGGGGGGGGGAAAAAGATCTGAAGCTTTCTTT; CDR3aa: CASRRSGGGKRSEAFF
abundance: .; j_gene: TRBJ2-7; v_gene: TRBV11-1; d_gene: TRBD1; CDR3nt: TGTGCCAGCAGCTTAGCGACAGGGGGGCCGTACGAGCAGTACTTC; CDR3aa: CASSLATGGPYEQYF
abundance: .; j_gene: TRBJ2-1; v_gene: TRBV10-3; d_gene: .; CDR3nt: TGTGCCATCAGTGAACCAGGAACAACTAATGAGCAGTTCTTC; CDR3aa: CAISEPGTTNEQFF
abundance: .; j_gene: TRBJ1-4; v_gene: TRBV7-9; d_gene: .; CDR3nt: TGTGCCAGCAGCTTAAGTTTAGGGGGAAAACTGTTTTTT; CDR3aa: CASSLSLGGKLFF
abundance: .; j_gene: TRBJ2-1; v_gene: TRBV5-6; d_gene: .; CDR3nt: TGTGCCAGCGGACACGGGACATCCTCCTACAATGAGCAGTTCTTC; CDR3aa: CASGHGTSSYNEQFF
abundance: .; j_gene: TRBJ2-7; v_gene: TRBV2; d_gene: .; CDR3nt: TGTGCCAGCATTGACTGGAGATCCTACGAGCAGTACTTC; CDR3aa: CASIDWRSYEQYF
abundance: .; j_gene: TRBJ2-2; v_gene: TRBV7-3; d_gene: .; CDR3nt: TGTGCCAGCAGCGAGATACCGGGCACCGGGGAGCTGTTTTTT; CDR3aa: CASSEIPGTGELFF
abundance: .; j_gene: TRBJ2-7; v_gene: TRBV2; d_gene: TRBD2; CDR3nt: TGTGCCAGCAGTCAAAATCTAGCGGGAGTAGACGAGCAGTACTTC; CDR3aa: CASSQNLAGVDEQYF
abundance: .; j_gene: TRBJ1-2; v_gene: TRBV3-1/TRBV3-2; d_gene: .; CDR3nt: TGTGCCAGCAGCCAAGATCAAGGGAGGAGCTACACCTTC; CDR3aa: CASSQDQGRSYTF
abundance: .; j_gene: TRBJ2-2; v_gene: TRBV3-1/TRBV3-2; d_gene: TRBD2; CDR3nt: TGTGCCAGCAGCTTCCTAGCGGGGGGGAGGACCGGGGAGCTGTTTTTT; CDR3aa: CASSFLAGGRTGELFF
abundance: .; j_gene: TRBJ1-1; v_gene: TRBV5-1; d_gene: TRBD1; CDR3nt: TGCGCCAGCAGCTCTGTGGGACAGGGGGCTAAAAGGGAAGCTTTCTTT; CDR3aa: CASSSVGQGAKREAFF
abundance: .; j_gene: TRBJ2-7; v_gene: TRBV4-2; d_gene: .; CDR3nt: TGTGCCAGCAGCCAAGATCGGACAGACCCCACTACGACGCAGTACTTC; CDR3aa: CASSQDRTDPTTTQYF
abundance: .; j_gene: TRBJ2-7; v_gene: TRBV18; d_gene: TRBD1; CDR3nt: TGTGCCAGCTCACCAGTTCGGACAGGGAGTTCCTACGAGCAGTACTTC; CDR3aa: CASSPVRTGSSYEQYF